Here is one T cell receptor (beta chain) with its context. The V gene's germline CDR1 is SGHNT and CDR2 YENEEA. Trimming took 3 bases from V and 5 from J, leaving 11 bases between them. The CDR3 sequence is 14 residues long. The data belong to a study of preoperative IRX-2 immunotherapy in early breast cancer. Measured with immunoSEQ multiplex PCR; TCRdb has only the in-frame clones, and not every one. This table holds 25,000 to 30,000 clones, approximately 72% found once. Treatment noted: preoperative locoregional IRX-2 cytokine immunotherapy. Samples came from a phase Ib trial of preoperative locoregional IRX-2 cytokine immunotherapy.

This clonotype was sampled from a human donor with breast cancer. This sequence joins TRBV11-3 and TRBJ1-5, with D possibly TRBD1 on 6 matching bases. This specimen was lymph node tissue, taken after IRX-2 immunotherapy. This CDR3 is CASSLGSGDQPQHF. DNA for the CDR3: TGTGCCAGCAGCTTGGGCTCAGGGGATCAGCCCCAGCATTTT.